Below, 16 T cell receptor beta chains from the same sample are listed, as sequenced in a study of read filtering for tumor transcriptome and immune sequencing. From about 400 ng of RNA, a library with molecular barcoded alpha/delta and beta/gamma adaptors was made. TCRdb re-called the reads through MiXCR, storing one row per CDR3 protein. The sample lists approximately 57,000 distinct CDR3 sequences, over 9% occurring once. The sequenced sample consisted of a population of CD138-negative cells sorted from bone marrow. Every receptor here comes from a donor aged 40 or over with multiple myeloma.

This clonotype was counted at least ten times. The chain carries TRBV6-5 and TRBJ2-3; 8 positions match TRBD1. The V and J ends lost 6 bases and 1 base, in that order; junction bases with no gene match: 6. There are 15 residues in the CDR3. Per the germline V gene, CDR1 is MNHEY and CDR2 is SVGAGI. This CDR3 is CASRRTGLRTDTQYF. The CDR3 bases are TGTGCCAGCAGGCGGACAGGGCTCCGCACAGATACGCAGTATTTT.

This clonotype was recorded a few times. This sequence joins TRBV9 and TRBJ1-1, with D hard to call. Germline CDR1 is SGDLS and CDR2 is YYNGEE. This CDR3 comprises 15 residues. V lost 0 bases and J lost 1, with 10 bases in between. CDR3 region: CASSVGWRRNTEAFF. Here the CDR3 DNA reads TGTGCCAGCAGCGTAGGGTGGCGAAGGAACACTGAAGCTTTCTTT.

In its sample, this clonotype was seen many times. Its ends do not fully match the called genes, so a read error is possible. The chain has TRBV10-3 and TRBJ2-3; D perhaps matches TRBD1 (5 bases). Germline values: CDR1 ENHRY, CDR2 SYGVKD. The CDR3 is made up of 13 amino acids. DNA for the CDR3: TGTGCCGTCAGGGATTTTCGAACAGATACGCAGTATTTT. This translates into CAVRDFRTDTQYF.

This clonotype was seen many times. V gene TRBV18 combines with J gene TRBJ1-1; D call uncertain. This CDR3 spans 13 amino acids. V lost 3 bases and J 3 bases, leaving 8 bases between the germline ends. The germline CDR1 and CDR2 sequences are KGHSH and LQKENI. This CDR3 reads CASSPSSYTEAFF. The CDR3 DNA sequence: TGTGCCAGCTCACCCTCATCTTACACTGAAGCTTTCTTT.

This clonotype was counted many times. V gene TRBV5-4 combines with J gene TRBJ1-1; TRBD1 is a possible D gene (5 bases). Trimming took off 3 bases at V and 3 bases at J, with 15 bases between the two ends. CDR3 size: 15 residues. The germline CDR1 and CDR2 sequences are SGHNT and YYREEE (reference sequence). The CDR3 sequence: CASSSPRQIDTEAFF. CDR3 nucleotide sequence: TGTGCCAGCAGCTCCCCGAGACAGATTGACACTGAAGCTTTCTTT.

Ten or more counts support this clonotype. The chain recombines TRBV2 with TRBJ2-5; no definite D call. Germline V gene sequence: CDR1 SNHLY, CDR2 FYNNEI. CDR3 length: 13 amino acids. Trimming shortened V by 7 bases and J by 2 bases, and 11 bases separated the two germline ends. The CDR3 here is CASMENRQETQYF. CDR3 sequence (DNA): TGTGCCAGCATGGAAAACCGACAAGAGACCCAGTACTTC.

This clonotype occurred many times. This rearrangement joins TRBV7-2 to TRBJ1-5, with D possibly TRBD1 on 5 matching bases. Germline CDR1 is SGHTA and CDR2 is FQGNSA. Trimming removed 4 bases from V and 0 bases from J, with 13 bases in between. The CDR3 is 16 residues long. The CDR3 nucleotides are TGTGCCAGCAGCTCTCGTGGGACCCATAGCAATCAGCCCCAGCATTTT. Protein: CASSSRGTHSNQPQHF.

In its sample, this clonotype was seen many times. The CDR3 spells CSVEPGQKETQYF. The CDR3 region has the DNA TGCAGCGTTGAACCGGGACAGAAAGAGACCCAGTACTTC. The chain joins TRBV29-1 to TRBJ2-5; 7 bases align to TRBD1. Trimming cost V 2 bases and J 3 bases; bases outside gene matches: 3. CDR3 length: 13 residues. Germline V gene data show CDR1 as SQVTM and CDR2 as ANQGSEA.

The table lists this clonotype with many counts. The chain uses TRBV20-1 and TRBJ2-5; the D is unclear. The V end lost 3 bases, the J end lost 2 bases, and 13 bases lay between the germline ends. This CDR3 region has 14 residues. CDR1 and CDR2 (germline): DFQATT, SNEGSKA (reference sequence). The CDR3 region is CSASLASLQETQYF. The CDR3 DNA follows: TGCAGTGCTAGTCTTGCCTCCCTACAAGAGACCCAGTACTTC.

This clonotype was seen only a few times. CDR3 region: CATSDRLGWNEQFF. The CDR3 DNA follows: TGTGCCACCAGTGATCGCCTAGGATGGAATGAGCAGTTCTTC. The V and J genes are TRBV24-1 and TRBJ2-1; no firm D call. From germline, CDR1 is KGHDR and CDR2 SFDVKD. The CDR3 is 14 residues long. V was trimmed by 3 bases and J by 7 bases, leaving 12 bases between them.

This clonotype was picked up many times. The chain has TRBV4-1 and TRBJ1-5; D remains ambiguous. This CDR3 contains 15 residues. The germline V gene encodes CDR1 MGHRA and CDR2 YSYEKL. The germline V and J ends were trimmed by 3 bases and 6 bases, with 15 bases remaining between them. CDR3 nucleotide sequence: TGCGCCAGCAGCCACACGGGTTCCTCTGGTCAGCCCCAGCATTTT. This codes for CASSHTGSSGQPQHF.

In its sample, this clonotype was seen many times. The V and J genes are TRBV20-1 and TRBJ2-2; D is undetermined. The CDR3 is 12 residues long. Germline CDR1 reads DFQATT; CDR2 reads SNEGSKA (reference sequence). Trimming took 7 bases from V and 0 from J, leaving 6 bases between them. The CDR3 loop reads CSGPTNTGELFF. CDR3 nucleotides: TGCAGTGGTCCCACGAACACCGGGGAGCTGTTTTTT.

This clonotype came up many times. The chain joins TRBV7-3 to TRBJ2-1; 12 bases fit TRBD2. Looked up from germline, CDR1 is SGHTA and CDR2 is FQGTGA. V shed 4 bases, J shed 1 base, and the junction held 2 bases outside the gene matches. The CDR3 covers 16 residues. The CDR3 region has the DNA TGTGCCAGCAGCTCTAGCGGGGGGGCATCCTACAATGAGCAGTTCTTC. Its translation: CASSSSGGASYNEQFF.

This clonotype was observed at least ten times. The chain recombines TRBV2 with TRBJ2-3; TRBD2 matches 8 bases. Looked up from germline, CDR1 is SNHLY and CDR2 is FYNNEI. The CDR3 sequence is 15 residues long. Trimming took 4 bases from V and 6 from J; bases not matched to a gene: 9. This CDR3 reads CASSGPGGGVDTQYF. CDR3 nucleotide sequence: TGTGCCAGCAGTGGGCCCGGGGGGGGAGTGGATACGCAGTATTTT.

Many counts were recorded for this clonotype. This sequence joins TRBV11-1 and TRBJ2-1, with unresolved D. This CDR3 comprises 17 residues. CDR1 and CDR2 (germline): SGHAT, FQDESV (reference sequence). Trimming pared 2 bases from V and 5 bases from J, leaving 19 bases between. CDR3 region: CASSLKLGKSRHNEQFF. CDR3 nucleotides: TGTGCCAGCAGCTTAAAGTTGGGGAAATCCCGGCACAATGAGCAGTTCTTC.

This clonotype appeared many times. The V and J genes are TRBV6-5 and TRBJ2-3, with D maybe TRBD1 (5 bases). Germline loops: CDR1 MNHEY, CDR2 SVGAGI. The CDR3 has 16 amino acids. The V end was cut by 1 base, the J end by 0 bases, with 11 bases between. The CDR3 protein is CASSYWGGSSTDTQYF. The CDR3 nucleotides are TGTGCCAGCAGTTACTGGGGCGGAAGTAGCACAGATACGCAGTATTTT.